This T cell receptor (beta chain) stems from a study of control samples from healthy donors and cancer patients (dated by TCRdb to about 2020). Library creation used the immunoSEQ multiplex PCR assay. TCRdb carries this immuneACCESS record with in-frame sequences only. Its versions omit some clonotypes, under half of them owing to an unresolved V gene in the studies checked, with the rest unexplained. This sample gives 150,000 or so clones in total; more than 80% of them show up just once. About 2.7% of the sample comes from the top ten. The germline V gene (reference sequence) yields LNHDA for CDR1 and SQIVND for CDR2. Spanning cysteine to phenylalanine, the CDR3 consists of 16 amino acids. CDR3 DNA only is kept here, 48 bases in frame from base 1. The germline V and J ends show losses of 6 bases and 8 bases respectively, and no gene match explains 16 bases of the junction. Note on this clone: What antigen it recognizes has not been identified. No qualities accompany the bases; no much larger clone lies one base away.

In this chain, TRBV19 is recombined with TRBJ2-1; the junction holds 7 bases that match TRBD1. Sequenced sample: blood. The source is a man aged 40-49 years in good health. The CDR3 amino acid sequence is: CASSHARAGGFDEQFF. In nucleotide form, the sequence is TGTGCCAGTAGCCACGCCCGGGCAGGGGGTTTCGATGAGCAGTTCTTC. Outside the CDR3, residues come from the reference TRBV19 and TRBJ2-1 proteins, so the full variable domain is: DGGITQSPKYLFRKEGQNVTLSCEQNLNHDAMYWYRQDPGQGLRLIYYSQIVNDFQKGDIAEGYSVSREKKESFPLTVTSAQKNPTAFYLCASSHARAGGFDEQFFGPGTRLTVL.